The next 17 T cell receptor beta chains were all read from a single sample in a study of cytomegalovirus exposure and HLA in healthy donors. The study ran its PCR with 60 Vbeta and 13 Jbeta primers. Libraries were prepared by immunoSEQ multiplex PCR; TCRdb keeps only in-frame clonotypes and omits some of them. There are approximately 120,000 clones in the sample; 83% occur only once, and 15% to 25% lies in the top ten. Sequenced sample: PBMCs. The receptors were sampled from a young man in good health and CMV-seropositive.

The chain uses TRBV2 and TRBJ1-3; the D is unclear. V was cut by 1 base and J by 0 bases, with 7 bases left in between. The CDR3 spans 15 residues. CDR1 SNHLY and CDR2 FYNNEI come from the germline V gene. The CDR3 region is CASSEGTDSGNTIYF. In DNA form, the CDR3 reads TGTGCCAGCAGTGAAGGGACTGACTCTGGAAACACCATATATTTT.

The rearrangement uses TRBV27 and TRBJ2-1; D is possibly TRBD2 (7 bases). The CDR3 loop spans 16 amino acids. Trimming cost V 8 bases and J 0 bases, with 17 bases left between them. Germline lookup yields CDR1 MNHEY and CDR2 SMNVEV (reference sequence). The CDR3 reads CASSLSGGSSYNEQFF. The CDR3, as DNA: TGTGCCAGCTCCCTTTCGGGGGGCAGCTCCTACAATGAGCAGTTCTTC.

The chain is built from TRBV7-8 and TRBJ2-7; 7 bases align to TRBD1. CDR1 is SGHVS, CDR2 FQNEAQ, per germline. The CDR3 spans 15 residues. V lost 5 bases and J lost 0; bases outside the gene matches: 7. The CDR3 is CASSPWTGSSYEQYF. The CDR3 DNA reads TGTGCCAGCAGCCCGTGGACAGGTAGCTCCTACGAGCAGTACTTC. Based on the CDR3 plus reference TRBV7-8 and TRBJ2-7, the full variable domain is GAGVSQSPRYKVAKRGQDVALRCDPISGHVSLFWYQQALGQGPEFLTYFQNEAQLDKSGLPSDRFFAERPEGSVSTLKIQRTQQEDSAVYLCASSPWTGSSYEQYFGPGTRLTVT.

V is TRBV6-1 and J is TRBJ2-1; possibly TRBD2 for D (6 bases). CDR1 MNHNS and CDR2 SASEGT come from the germline V gene. The CDR3 has 15 residues. V gave up 5 bases and J gave up 0 bases, with 11 bases separating them. CDR3 in DNA: TGTGCCAGCAGTCCTCTAGCGAGCTCCTACAATGAGCAGTTCTTC. It specifies CASSPLASSYNEQFF.

This sequence joins TRBV9 and TRBJ1-1; tentatively, D is TRBD1 (5 bases). The CDR3 contains 13 residues. V was pared by 4 bases and J by 1 base, with 8 bases between. From germline, CDR1 is SGDLS and CDR2 YYNGEE. CDR3 region: CASSRDRNTEAFF. As DNA, the CDR3 is TGTGCCAGCAGCCGCGACAGGAACACTGAAGCTTTCTTT.

The rearrangement uses TRBV30 and TRBJ1-1; D remains unclear. CDR3 length equals 12 residues. Trimming pared 0 bases from V and 6 bases from J, leaving 8 bases between. CDR1 GTSNPN and CDR2 SVGIG come from the germline V gene (reference sequence). The CDR3 region has the DNA TGTGCCTGGAGTGTAGGGCGGGCTGAAGCTTTCTTT. It encodes CAWSVGRAEAFF.

CDR3 bases: TGTGCCAGCAGCTACCGGGACAGGGTTTCGGACGAGCAGTACTTC. It codes for CASSYRDRVSDEQYF. The V call is TRBV5-8, the J call TRBJ2-7, with TRBD1 matching over 9 bases. Germline loops: CDR1 SGHTS, CDR2 YDEGEE. CDR3 length equals 15 residues. V trimming: 3 bases; J trimming: 5 bases; junction bases outside the gene matches: 9.

The chain combines TRBV27 with TRBJ1-2, with a possible D match to TRBD1 (6 bases). In germline, CDR1 is MNHEY, CDR2 SMNVEV (reference sequence). V lost 5 bases and J lost 7, with 20 bases in between. This CDR3 is built from 15 residues. CDR3 nucleotide sequence: TGTGCCAGCAGTCCGCTGGGGGGGGCCCAGGTTGGCTACACCTTC. Translation gives CASSPLGGAQVGYTF.

The chain links TRBV6-6 to TRBJ1-5; the D is unclear. The germline V gene has CDR1 MNHNY and CDR2 SVGAGI (reference sequence). This CDR3 comprises 10 residues. V was cut by 8 bases and J by 5 bases, with 4 bases left in between. This CDR3 reads CASGDQPQHF. The CDR3 coding sequence is TGTGCCAGCGGAGATCAGCCCCAGCATTTT.

This clone has more than one count but fewer than ten. This sequence joins TRBV9 and TRBJ1-1; 10 nucleotides line up with TRBD1. Germline assignment: CDR1 SGDLS and CDR2 YYNGEE. V shed 2 bases, J shed 5 bases, and the junction held 3 bases outside the gene matches. The CDR3 has 14 residues. The CDR3 sequence: CASSVGQGTTEAFF. For the CDR3, the DNA is TGTGCCAGCAGCGTGGGACAGGGGACGACTGAAGCTTTCTTT. Looking up the rest from reference TRBV9 and TRBJ1-1 gives the full variable domain: DSGVTQTPKHLITATGQRVTLRCSPRSGDLSVYWYQQSLDQGLQFLIQYYNGEERAKGNILERFSAQQFPDLHSELNLSSLELGDSALYFCASSVGQGTTEAFFGQGTRLTVV.

The V call is TRBV27, the J call TRBJ1-2, with D unresolved. This CDR3 region has 16 residues. The germline gives CDR1 MNHEY, CDR2 SMNVEV (reference sequence). The ends were cut back, 1 base at V and 6 bases at J, with 18 bases in the middle. The CDR3 reads CASSLFSRRDGDGYTF. The DNA of the CDR3 is TGTGCCAGCAGTTTATTCTCACGCCGGGATGGGGATGGCTACACCTTC.

In this sample, this clone turned up a few times. V gene TRBV5-1 combines with J gene TRBJ2-1, with 7 bases lining up with TRBD1. The junction had 7 bases not matched to a gene; V was cut back by 4 bases and J by 0 bases. Germline CDR1 and CDR2: SGHRS and YFSETQ. The CDR3 has 16 amino acids. CDR3 protein: CASSVGTDFSYNEQFF. The CDR3 DNA follows: TGCGCCAGCAGCGTTGGGACAGACTTCTCCTACAATGAGCAGTTCTTC.

The rearrangement links TRBV15 to TRBJ1-1, with 8 bases identical to TRBD1. With 2 bases clipped from V and 5 bases from J, the junction kept 7 bases outside the gene matches. This CDR3 has 15 residues. Germline loops: CDR1 LNHNV, CDR2 YYDKDF (reference sequence). CDR3 amino acids: CATSRNRGVRTEAFF. The DNA of the CDR3 is TGTGCCACCAGCAGAAACAGGGGGGTAAGGACTGAAGCTTTCTTT. The variable domain in full, completed from reference TRBV15 and TRBJ1-1, reads DAMVIQNPRYQVTQFGKPVTLSCSQTLNHNVMYWYQQKSSQAPKLLFHYYDKDFNNEADTPDNFQSRRPNTSFCFLDIRSPGLGDTAMYLCATSRNRGVRTEAFFGQGTRLTVV.

The gene calls are TRBV4-1 and TRBJ1-5; the D gene is possibly TRBD1 (5 bases). This CDR3 spans 14 amino acids. Deletions cut 1 base from V and 5 bases from J, with 9 bases between. CDR1 and CDR2 from the germline V gene are MGHRA and YSYEKL. CDR3 in DNA: TGCGCCAGCAGCCAAGTCAGGGCCGATCAGCCCCAGCATTTT. Its protein product is CASSQVRADQPQHF.

V gene TRBV10-3 combines with J gene TRBJ2-7; 16 bases are a match to TRBD2. CDR1 is ENHRY and CDR2 is SYGVKD in the germline V gene. There are 18 residues in the CDR3. The J segment lost 2 bases and the V segment lost 6 bases, leaving 10 bases of the junction unmatched. The CDR3 DNA reads as TGTGCCATCAGACCCGGGACTAGCGGGGGGGCCTCCCCCTACGAGCAGTACTTC. Translating it yields CAIRPGTSGGASPYEQYF.

This clone was counted a single time. The CDR3 DNA is TGTGCCAGTAGTATCCCCACAGGGGGCACTGGAAACACCATATATTTT. Amino acid sequence: CASSIPTGGTGNTIYF. The chain carries TRBV19 and TRBJ1-3; 9 nucleotides agree with TRBD1. V dropped 3 bases and J dropped 2; count of bases not matched to a gene: 5. The CDR3 runs 16 residues. CDR1 and CDR2 (germline): LNHDA, SQIVND (reference sequence).

The gene calls are TRBV2 and TRBJ2-2, with TRBD1 matching 7 bases. After removal of 9 bases from V and 2 bases from J, the junction contained 6 bases not matched to a gene. Germline V gene data show CDR1 as SNHLY and CDR2 as FYNNEI. The CDR3 has 14 residues. DNA of the CDR3: TGTGCCAGATGGACAGGCCGAAACACCGGGGAGCTGTTTTTT. Translated, it gives CARWTGRNTGELFF.